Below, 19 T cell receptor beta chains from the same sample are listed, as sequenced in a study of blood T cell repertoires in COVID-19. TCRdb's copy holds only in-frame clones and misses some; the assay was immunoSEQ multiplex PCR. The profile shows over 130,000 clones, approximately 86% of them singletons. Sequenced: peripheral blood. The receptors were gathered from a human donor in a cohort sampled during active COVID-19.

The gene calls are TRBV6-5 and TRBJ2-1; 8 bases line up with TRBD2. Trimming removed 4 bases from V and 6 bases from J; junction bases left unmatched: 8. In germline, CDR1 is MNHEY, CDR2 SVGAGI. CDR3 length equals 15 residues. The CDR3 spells CASSSPYSGANEQFF. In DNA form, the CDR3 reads TGTGCCAGCAGTTCTCCCTATAGCGGGGCCAATGAGCAGTTCTTC.

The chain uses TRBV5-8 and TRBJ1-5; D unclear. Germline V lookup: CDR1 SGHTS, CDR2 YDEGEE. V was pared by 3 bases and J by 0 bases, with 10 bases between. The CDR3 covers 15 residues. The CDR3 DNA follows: TGTGCCAGCAGCTCCCGTAGCTATAGCAATCAGCCCCAGCATTTT. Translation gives CASSSRSYSNQPQHF.

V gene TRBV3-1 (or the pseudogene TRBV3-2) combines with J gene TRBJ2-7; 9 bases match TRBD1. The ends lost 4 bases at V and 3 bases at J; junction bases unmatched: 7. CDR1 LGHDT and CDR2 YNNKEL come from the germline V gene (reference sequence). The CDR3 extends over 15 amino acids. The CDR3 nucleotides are TGTGCCAGCAGCCCGGGGGGACAGGGTAACTACGAGCAGTACTTC. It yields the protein CASSPGGQGNYEQYF.

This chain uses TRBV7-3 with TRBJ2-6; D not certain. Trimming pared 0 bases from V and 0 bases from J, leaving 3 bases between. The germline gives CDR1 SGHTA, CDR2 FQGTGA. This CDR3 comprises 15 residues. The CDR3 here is CASSLTSSGANVLTF. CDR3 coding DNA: TGTGCCAGCAGCTTAACGAGCTCTGGGGCCAACGTCCTGACTTTC. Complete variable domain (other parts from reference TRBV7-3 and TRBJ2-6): GAGVSQTPSNKVTEKGKYVELRCDPISGHTALYWYRQSLGQGPEFLIYFQGTGAADDSGLPNDRFFAVRPEGSVSTLKIQRTERGDSAVYLCASSLTSSGANVLTFGAGSRLTVL.

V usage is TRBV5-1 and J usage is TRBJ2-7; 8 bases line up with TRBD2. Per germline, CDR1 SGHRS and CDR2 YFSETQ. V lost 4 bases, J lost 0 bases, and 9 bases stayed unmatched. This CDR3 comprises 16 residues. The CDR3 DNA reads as TGCGCCAGCAGCCCCTTGACTAGCGACAGCTCCTACGAGCAGTACTTC. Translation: CASSPLTSDSSYEQYF.

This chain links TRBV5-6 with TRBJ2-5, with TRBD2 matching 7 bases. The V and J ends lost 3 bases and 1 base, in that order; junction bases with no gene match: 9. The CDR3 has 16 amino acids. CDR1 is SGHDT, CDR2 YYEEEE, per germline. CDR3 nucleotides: TGTGCCAGCAGCTCTTTGGGGGGGACCGCCCAAGAGACCCAGTACTTC. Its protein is CASSSLGGTAQETQYF.

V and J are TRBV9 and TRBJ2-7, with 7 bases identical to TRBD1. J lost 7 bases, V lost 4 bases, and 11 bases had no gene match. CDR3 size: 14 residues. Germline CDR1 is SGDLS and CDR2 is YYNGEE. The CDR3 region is CASSTRGPPKEQYF. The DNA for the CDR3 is TGTGCCAGCAGCACTAGGGGGCCCCCTAAGGAGCAGTACTTC.

The chain's CDR3 is CATSRDRQPAYEQYF. CDR3 sequence (DNA): TGTGCCACCAGCAGAGATAGACAACCTGCCTACGAGCAGTACTTC. The chain joins TRBV15 to TRBJ2-7; no definite D call. The CDR3 consists of 15 residues. V was cut by 0 bases and J by 2 bases, with 11 bases left in between. The V gene's germline CDR1 is LNHNV and CDR2 YYDKDF (reference sequence).

Here the CDR3 DNA reads TGCGCCAGCAGCCCCGACAGGGTTGACGGCTACACCTTC. The encoded protein is CASSPDRVDGYTF. V is TRBV5-1 and J is TRBJ1-2; TRBD1 matches at 7 bases. CDR1 and CDR2 (germline): SGHRS, YFSETQ. V trimming: 4 bases; J trimming: 8 bases; junction bases outside the gene matches: 8. The CDR3 has 13 amino acids. Drawing the rest from reference TRBV5-1 and TRBJ1-2, the complete variable domain is KAGVTQTPRYLIKTRGQQVTLSCSPISGHRSVSWYQQTPGQGLQFLFEYFSETQRNKGNFPGRFSGRQFSNSRSEMNVSTLELGDSALYLCASSPDRVDGYTFGSGTRLTVV.

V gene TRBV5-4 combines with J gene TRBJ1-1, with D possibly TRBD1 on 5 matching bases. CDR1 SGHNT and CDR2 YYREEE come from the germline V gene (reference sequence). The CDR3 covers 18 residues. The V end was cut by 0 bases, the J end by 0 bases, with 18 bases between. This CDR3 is CASSLATLKGVMNTEAFF. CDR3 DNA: TGTGCCAGCAGCTTGGCCACCCTCAAAGGGGTGATGAACACTGAAGCTTTCTTT.

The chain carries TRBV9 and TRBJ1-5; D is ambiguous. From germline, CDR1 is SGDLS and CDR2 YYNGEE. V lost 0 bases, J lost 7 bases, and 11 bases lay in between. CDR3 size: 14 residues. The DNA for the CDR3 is TGTGCCAGCAGCGTAGGGAGGGAGGGCCAGCCCCAGCATTTT. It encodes CASSVGREGQPQHF. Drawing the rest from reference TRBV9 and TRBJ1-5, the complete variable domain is DSGVTQTPKHLITATGQRVTLRCSPRSGDLSVYWYQQSLDQGLQFLIQYYNGEERAKGNILERFSAQQFPDLHSELNLSSLELGDSALYFCASSVGREGQPQHFGDGTRLSIL.

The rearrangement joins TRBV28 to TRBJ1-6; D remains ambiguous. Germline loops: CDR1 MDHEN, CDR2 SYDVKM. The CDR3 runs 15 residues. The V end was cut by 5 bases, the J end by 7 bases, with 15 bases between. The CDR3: CASSIPRTVNSPLHF. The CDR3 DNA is TGTGCCAGCAGTATCCCCAGAACAGTAAATTCACCCCTCCACTTT.

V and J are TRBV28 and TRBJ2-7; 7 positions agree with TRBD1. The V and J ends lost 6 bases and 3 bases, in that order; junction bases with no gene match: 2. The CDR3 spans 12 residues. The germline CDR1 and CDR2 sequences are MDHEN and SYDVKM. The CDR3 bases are TGTGCCAGCAGACCAGGGGGCTACGAGCAGTACTTC. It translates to CASRPGGYEQYF.

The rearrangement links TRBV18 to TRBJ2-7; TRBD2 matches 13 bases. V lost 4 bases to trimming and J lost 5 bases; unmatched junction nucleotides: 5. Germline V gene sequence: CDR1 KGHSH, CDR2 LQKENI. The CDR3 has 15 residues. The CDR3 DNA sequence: TGTGCCAGCTCACACGGACTAGCGGGAGACGACGAGCAGTACTTC. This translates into CASSHGLAGDDEQYF.

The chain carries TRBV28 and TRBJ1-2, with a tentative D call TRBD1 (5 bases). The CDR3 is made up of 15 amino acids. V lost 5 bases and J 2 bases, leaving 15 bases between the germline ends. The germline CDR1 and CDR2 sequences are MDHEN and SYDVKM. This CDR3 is CASSLNGGGNYGYTF. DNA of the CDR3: TGTGCCAGCAGTCTAAATGGGGGGGGAAACTATGGCTACACCTTC.

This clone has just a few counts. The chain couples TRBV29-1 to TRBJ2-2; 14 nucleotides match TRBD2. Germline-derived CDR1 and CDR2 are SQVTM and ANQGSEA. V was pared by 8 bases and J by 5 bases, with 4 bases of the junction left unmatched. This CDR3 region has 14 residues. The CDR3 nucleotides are TGCAGCATCGGACTAGCGGGAGGAACCGGGGAGCTGTTTTTT. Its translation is CSIGLAGGTGELFF.

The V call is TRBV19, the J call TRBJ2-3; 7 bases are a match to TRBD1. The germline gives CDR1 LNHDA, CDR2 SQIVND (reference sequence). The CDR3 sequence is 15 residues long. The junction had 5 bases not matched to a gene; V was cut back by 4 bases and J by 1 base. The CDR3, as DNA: TGTGCCAGTAGTACTGACAGGGACCGCACAGATACGCAGTATTTT. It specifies CASSTDRDRTDTQYF.

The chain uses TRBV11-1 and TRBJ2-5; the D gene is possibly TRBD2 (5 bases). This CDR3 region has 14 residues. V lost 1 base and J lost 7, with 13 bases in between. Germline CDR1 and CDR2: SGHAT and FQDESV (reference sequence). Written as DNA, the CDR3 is TGTGCCAGCAGCTTAGGCTTCGACGGAGGGACCCAGTACTTC. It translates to CASSLGFDGGTQYF.

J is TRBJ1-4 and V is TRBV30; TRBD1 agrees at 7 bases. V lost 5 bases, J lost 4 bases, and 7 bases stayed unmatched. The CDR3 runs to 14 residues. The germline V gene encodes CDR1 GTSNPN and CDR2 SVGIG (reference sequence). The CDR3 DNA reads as TGTGCCTGGCAAGGGGGCGGAGGTAATGAAAAACTGTTTTTT. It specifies CAWQGGGGNEKLFF.